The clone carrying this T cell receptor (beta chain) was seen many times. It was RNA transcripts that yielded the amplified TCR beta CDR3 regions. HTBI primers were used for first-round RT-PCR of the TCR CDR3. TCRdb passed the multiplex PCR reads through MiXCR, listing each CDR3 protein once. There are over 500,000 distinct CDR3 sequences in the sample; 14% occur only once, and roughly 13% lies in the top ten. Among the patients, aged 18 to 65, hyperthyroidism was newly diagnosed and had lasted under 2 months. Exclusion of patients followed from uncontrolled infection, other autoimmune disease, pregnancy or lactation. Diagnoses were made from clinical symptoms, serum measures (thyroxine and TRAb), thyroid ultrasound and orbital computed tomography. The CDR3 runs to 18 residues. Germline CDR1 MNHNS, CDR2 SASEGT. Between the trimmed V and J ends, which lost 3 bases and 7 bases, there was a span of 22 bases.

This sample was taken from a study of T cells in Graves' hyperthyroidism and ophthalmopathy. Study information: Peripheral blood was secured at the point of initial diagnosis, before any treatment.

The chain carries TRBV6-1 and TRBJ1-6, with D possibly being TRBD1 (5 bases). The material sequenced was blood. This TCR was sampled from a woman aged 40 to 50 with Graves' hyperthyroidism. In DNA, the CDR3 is TGTGCCAGCAGTGAGACGGTGGGAGGGGTCGGGGGAAATTCACCCCTCCACTTT. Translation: CASSETVGGVGGNSPLHF.